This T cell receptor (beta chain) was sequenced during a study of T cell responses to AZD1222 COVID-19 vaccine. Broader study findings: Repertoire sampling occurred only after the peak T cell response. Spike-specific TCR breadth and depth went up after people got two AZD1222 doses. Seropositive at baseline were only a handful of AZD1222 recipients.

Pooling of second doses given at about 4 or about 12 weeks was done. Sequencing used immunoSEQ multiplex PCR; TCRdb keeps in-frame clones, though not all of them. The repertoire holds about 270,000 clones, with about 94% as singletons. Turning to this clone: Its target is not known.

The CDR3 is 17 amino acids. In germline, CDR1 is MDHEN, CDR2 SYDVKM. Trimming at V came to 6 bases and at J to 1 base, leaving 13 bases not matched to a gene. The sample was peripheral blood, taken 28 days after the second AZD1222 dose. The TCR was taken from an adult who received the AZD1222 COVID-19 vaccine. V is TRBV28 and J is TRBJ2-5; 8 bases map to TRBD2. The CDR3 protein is CASRNGGAIFGQETQYF. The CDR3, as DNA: TGTGCCAGCAGGAACGGGGGGGCCATTTTCGGCCAAGAGACCCAGTACTTC.